One and the same sample provided the 21 T cell receptor beta chains below, sequenced in a study of CD8 T cells in Susac syndrome. After extraction with the RNeasy kit, roughly 0.5 to 1 ug of the RNA was reverse transcribed using random hexamers. TCRdb fed the immunoSEQ multiplex PCR reads into MiXCR, producing one record per CDR3 protein. The top ten hold approximately 0.09% of the sample, which has 200,000 or so distinct CDR3 sequences, approximately 96% seen once. Sequenced: CD4+ T cells from PBMCs. Receptors were obtained from a human donor with multiple sclerosis.

Here the CDR3 reads CASSQVVWPTEAFF. DNA of the CDR3: TGTGCCAGCAGTCAAGTCGTATGGCCCACTGAAGCTTTCTTT. This chain connects TRBV12-3 or TRBV12-4 to TRBJ1-1; D gene unclear. Trimming shortened V by 5 bases and J by 4 bases, and 14 bases separated the two germline ends. The CDR3 spans 14 residues.

V is TRBV5-1 and J is TRBJ2-5; possible D gene TRBD2, 5 bases. Between the trimmed V and J ends, which lost 1 base and 0 bases, there was a span of 7 bases. CDR1 and CDR2 (germline): SGHRS, YFSETQ. The CDR3 runs to 14 residues. In DNA form, the CDR3 reads TGCGCCAGCAGCTTGCAGCGGAACCAAGAGACCCAGTACTTC. Translated, it gives CASSLQRNQETQYF.

The gene calls are TRBV14 and TRBJ1-2, with D maybe TRBD1 (6 bases). The CDR3 is made up of 21 amino acids. V was trimmed by 0 bases and J by 1 base, leaving 27 bases between them. Per the germline V gene, CDR1 is SGHDN and CDR2 is FVKESK. In DNA, the CDR3 is TGTGCCAGCAGCCAAGATTTAAGGGGAGCGGGGGGCCCCCGGATTAACTATGGCTACACCTTC. This codes for CASSQDLRGAGGPRINYGYTF.

The chain links TRBV29-1 to TRBJ2-1; 8 bases fit TRBD2. Trimming removed 7 bases from V and 8 bases from J; junction bases left unmatched: 4. Per germline, CDR1 SQVTM and CDR2 ANQGSEA. The CDR3 runs to 11 residues. The CDR3 DNA sequence: TGCAGCGCCCTTAGCGGGGATGAGCAGTTCTTC. It encodes CSALSGDEQFF.

The J gene is TRBJ2-1, the V gene TRBV15; the D gene could be TRBD1 or TRBD2 (5 bases each). Trimming cost V 5 bases and J 2 bases, with 7 bases left between them. This CDR3 spans 13 amino acids. The germline gives CDR1 LNHNV, CDR2 YYDKDF (reference sequence). CDR3 region: CATSGGTYNEQFF. CDR3 coding DNA: TGTGCCACCAGCGGGGGAACCTACAATGAGCAGTTCTTC.

This clonotype has only one observation. The chain employs TRBV9 and TRBJ2-1; no clear D gene. The CDR3 is made up of 13 amino acids. Looked up from germline, CDR1 is SGDLS and CDR2 is YYNGEE. The V end lost 4 bases, the J end lost 5 bases, and 10 bases lay between the germline ends. The CDR3 loop reads CASSTRTNNEQFF. The CDR3 region has the DNA TGTGCCAGCAGCACGCGGACCAACAATGAGCAGTTCTTC.

CDR3 coding DNA: TGTGCCAGCAGCGGCTCTACAGGGGACGAGCAGTACTTC. Its protein product is CASSGSTGDEQYF. The chain joins TRBV4-2 to TRBJ2-7; 7 positions match TRBD1. V lost 5 bases to trimming and J lost 5 bases; unmatched junction nucleotides: 6. Germline V gives CDR1 LGHNA, CDR2 YNFKEQ. The CDR3 spans 13 residues.

This clonotype was seen just once. This sequence joins TRBV29-1 and TRBJ2-2; possibly TRBD2 for D (5 bases). There are 12 residues in the CDR3. With 6 bases removed from V and 4 bases from J, the gap between germline ends came to 9 bases. In germline, CDR1 is SQVTM, CDR2 ANQGSEA. CDR3 coding DNA: TGCAGCGTCGAACGGGGCACCGGGGAGCTGTTTTTT. It is translated as CSVERGTGELFF.

The V call is TRBV7-9, the J call TRBJ1-2; no clear D gene. Deletions cut 7 bases from V and 0 bases from J, with 12 bases between. The germline V gene encodes CDR1 SEHNR and CDR2 FQNEAQ (reference sequence). The CDR3 totals 14 residues. The CDR3 spells CASTSHWSNYGYTF. As DNA, the CDR3 is TGTGCCAGCACCTCACATTGGTCTAACTATGGCTACACCTTC.

This chain uses TRBV12-3 or TRBV12-4 with TRBJ2-1; 8 bases align to TRBD2. V dropped 6 bases and J dropped 2; count of bases not matched to a gene: 6. The CDR3 totals 15 residues. Here the CDR3 reads CASRDLSGAYNEQFF. The CDR3 DNA follows: TGTGCCAGCAGGGACCTTAGCGGGGCCTACAATGAGCAGTTCTTC.

The CDR3 bases are TGCAGCGTCCAAGGGGCCCAGGGTGGGTACGAGCAGTACTTC. As protein: CSVQGAQGGYEQYF. V usage is TRBV29-1 and J usage is TRBJ2-7, with D maybe TRBD1 (5 bases). Trimming took 6 bases from V and 4 from J, leaving 19 bases between them. CDR1 SQVTM and CDR2 ANQGSEA come from the germline V gene. The CDR3 has 14 amino acids.

This chain links TRBV19 with TRBJ2-2, with D unclear. From germline, CDR1 is LNHDA and CDR2 SQIVND (reference sequence). The CDR3 loop spans 17 amino acids. V was cut by 3 bases and J by 0 bases, with 14 bases left in between. The CDR3 DNA reads as TGTGCCAGTAGTATGGAAGGACCACTTACGAACACCGGGGAGCTGTTTTTT. Its protein product is CASSMEGPLTNTGELFF.

This clonotype has only one observation. The chain joins TRBV5-1 to TRBJ2-7; D tentatively fits TRBD1 or TRBD2 (5 bases each). V was clipped by 3 bases and J by 0 bases, with 10 bases between them. The CDR3 contains 14 residues. CDR1 is SGHRS and CDR2 is YFSETQ in the germline V gene. The CDR3 here is CASSSDGASYEQYF. CDR3 nucleotides: TGCGCCAGCAGCTCGGACGGGGCCTCCTACGAGCAGTACTTC.

The chain combines TRBV30 with TRBJ2-3; tentative D call: TRBD1 (5 bases). The ends were cut back, 2 bases at V and 1 base at J, with 22 bases in the middle. CDR3 size: 18 residues. The V gene's germline CDR1 is GTSNPN and CDR2 SVGIG (reference sequence). In DNA, the CDR3 is TGTGCCTGGAGTCCTCCGCCCTGGGGCGGCCTCGGCACAGATACGCAGTATTTT. Translated: CAWSPPPWGGLGTDTQYF.

The V call is TRBV7-3, the J call TRBJ2-1, with D unclear. V lost 5 bases to trimming and J lost 7 bases, with 12 bases between them. CDR1 is SGHTA, CDR2 FQGTGA, per germline. This CDR3 comprises 13 residues. The chain's CDR3 is CASSPNQRNEQFF. The CDR3 DNA reads as TGTGCCAGCAGCCCAAATCAGCGTAATGAGCAGTTCTTC. The full variable domain, rest sourced from reference TRBV7-3 and TRBJ2-1, is GAGVSQTPSNKVTEKGKYVELRCDPISGHTALYWYRQSLGQGPEFLIYFQGTGAADDSGLPNDRFFAVRPEGSVSTLKIQRTERGDSAVYLCASSPNQRNEQFFGPGTRLTVL.

The V call is TRBV5-5, the J call TRBJ1-2; weak D call: TRBD1 (6 bases). CDR1 is SGHKS, CDR2 YYEKEE, per germline (reference sequence). This CDR3 region has 15 residues. Deletions cut 3 bases from V and 5 bases from J, with 17 bases between. Here the CDR3 reads CASSSLQGRGYGYTF. Here the CDR3 DNA reads TGTGCCAGCAGCTCCTTACAGGGAAGGGGGTATGGCTACACCTTC.

The count of this clonotype is one. This rearrangement joins TRBV6-5 to TRBJ1-1; TRBD1 agrees at 8 bases. V lost 1 base and J lost 4; bases outside the gene matches: 11. The CDR3 is made up of 17 amino acids. Germline V gene lookup returns CDR1 MNHEY and CDR2 SVGAGI. In DNA, the CDR3 is TGTGCCAGCAGTTACTTAGGGGCAGGGGGCGAGAGCACTGAAGCTTTCTTT. Translating it yields CASSYLGAGGESTEAFF.

This chain links TRBV3-1 with TRBJ2-1; no firm D call. Trimming removed 4 bases from V and 7 bases from J, with 17 bases in between. This CDR3 is 15 amino acids long. Germline V gives CDR1 LGHDT, CDR2 YNNKEL (reference sequence). CDR3 sequence (DNA): TGTGCCAGCAGCCGCCGGACGGGCCTTGGGAATGAGCAGTTCTTC. Its translation: CASSRRTGLGNEQFF.

This chain joins TRBV9 and TRBJ2-1, with 13 bases lining up with TRBD2. Trimming removed 4 bases from V and 9 bases from J; junction bases left unmatched: 7. The CDR3 extends over 15 amino acids. CDR1 SGDLS and CDR2 YYNGEE come from the germline V gene. CDR3 coding DNA: TGTGCCAGCAGCATGGGACTAGCGGGGATGGGTGAGCAGTTCTTC. It encodes CASSMGLAGMGEQFF.

The chain couples TRBV11-2 to TRBJ1-5; D remains unclear. Germline assignment: CDR1 SGHAT and CDR2 FQNNGV. The CDR3 runs to 13 residues. V shed 3 bases and J shed 1 base, with 4 bases lying between them. Here the CDR3 reads CASSFRSNQPQHF. The CDR3 nucleotides read TGTGCCAGCAGCTTTCGAAGCAATCAGCCCCAGCATTTT.

The chain joins TRBV4-1 to TRBJ2-3, with 7 bases identical to TRBD2. The V gene end was trimmed by 2 bases and the J gene end by 2 bases; junction bases not matched to a gene: 4. This CDR3 comprises 15 residues. Germline V gives CDR1 MGHRA, CDR2 YSYEKL. The chain's CDR3 is CASSQPSGVTDTQYF. In DNA form, the CDR3 reads TGCGCCAGCAGCCAACCGAGCGGGGTCACAGATACGCAGTATTTT.